This T cell receptor (beta chain) was sequenced for a study of beta chain features in type 1 diabetes. In all sorted populations, purity surpassed 95%. A word on this clone: Its antigen is still unknown.

Since all of the isolated RNA was reverse transcribed, expressed TCRB transcripts were what got sequenced. Some clones are missing from TCRdb's copy, which holds only in-frame ones; the method was immunoSEQ multiplex PCR. Of some 700,000 clones in the sample, 10% to 15% were seen once. Study conclusions and caveats: TCRB CDR3s from Type 1 diabetes patients were moderately but significantly shorter in all four CD4+ subsets. Highly expressing activated T cells could be over-counted with a cDNA template.

Germline CDR1 reads SEHNR; CDR2 reads FQNEAQ (reference sequence). CDR3 size: 15 residues. V was shortened by 5 bases and J by 3 bases, with 16 bases between the two germline ends. Sequenced: naive CD4+ T cells from blood. J is TRBJ1-1 and V is TRBV7-9, with a tentative D call TRBD1 (5 bases). The receptor was derived from a man aged 18 to 35 with type 1 diabetes. CDR3 nucleotides: TGTGCCAGCAGCCCCCCCGGGACCCGGGACACTGAAGCTTTCTTT. Amino acids: CASSPPGTRDTEAFF.